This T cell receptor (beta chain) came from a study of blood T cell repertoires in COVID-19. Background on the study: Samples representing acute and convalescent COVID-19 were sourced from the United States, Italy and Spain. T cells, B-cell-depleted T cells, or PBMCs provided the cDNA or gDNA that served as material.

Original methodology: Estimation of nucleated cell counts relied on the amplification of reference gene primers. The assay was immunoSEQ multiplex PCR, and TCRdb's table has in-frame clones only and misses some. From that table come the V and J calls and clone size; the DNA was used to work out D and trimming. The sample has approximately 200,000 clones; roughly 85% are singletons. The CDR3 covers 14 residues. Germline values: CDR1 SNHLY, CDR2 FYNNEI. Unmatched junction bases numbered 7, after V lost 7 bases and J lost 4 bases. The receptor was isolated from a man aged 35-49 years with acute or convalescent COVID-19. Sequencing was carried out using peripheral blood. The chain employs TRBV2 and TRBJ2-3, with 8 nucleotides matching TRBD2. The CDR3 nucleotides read TGTGCCAGCATACTAGCGGATCGGTCAGATACGCAGTATTTT. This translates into CASILADRSDTQYF.